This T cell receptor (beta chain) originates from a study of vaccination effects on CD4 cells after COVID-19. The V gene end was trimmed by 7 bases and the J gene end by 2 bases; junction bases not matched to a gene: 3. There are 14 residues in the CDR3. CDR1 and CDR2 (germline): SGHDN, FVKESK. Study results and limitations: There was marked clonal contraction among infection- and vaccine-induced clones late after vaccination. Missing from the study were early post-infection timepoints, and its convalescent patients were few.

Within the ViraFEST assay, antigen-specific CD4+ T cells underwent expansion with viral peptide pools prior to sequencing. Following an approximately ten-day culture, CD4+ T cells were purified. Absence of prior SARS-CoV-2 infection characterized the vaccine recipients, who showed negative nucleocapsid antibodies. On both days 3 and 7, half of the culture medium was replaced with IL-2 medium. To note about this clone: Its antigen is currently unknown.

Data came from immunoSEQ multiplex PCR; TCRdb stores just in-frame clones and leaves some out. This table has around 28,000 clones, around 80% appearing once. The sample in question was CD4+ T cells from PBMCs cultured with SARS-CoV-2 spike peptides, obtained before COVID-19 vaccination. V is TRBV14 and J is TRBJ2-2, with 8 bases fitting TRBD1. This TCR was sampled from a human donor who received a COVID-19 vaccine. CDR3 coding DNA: TGTGCCAGCAACCAGGGGGCTAACACCGGGGAGCTGTTTTTT. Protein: CASNQGANTGELFF.